This entry concerns a single T cell receptor beta chain. Antigen: not known. Germline V CDR1 and CDR2: MRHNA, SNTAGT. CDR3 length: 18 amino acids. Via template switching, UMIs carrying a 6-nucleotide sample barcode were introduced. TCRdb re-called the 5' RACE reads and catalogs CDR3 proteins one per entry, DNA excluded. The sample is made up of under 150,000 distinct CDR3 sequences, and the top ten hold around 2.5% of it. The entry originates in a study of monozygotic twins with inflammatory bowel disease. Findings and limits, study-wide: Patients got different immunosuppressive treatments, which may have made their repertoires more variable. The authors found no support for a single strong IBD-associated signal or clonotype.

Isolation of total RNA was performed on whole blood, with no prior T cell sorting. Sequenced sample: blood. This receptor was identified in a human donor with ulcerative colitis or Crohn's disease, or a healthy co-twin of an affected twin (not recorded which). The genes are TRBV6-4 and TRBJ1-5; TCRdb selects TRBD1, and the lack of DNA leaves this call unchecked. The CDR3 loop is CASSDRSGTGYRNQPQHF.